Each of the 5 T cell receptor beta chains below was sequenced from the same sample in a study of response to subunit inactivated influenza vaccine (dated 2018 in TCRdb). Library preparation was by RT-PCR. The instrument was an Illumina HiSeq 2500. TCRdb reran the public reads through fastp at Q25 and MiXCR, keeping productive beta chains. Entries that share a CDR3 protein sequence are merged under the most common genes and DNA. The sample records a few hundred thousand distinct CDR3 sequences, about 10% of which are singletons. The ten largest clones capture approximately 10% of the sample. A further study also used this sample, focusing on T cells expressing NK-cell markers. The second paper states: 5'RACE template switching, by which a universal primer site and unique molecular identifiers were added, was used to make TCR beta cDNA libraries.

The sequencing used PBMCs from blood, collected on the day of vaccination. These receptors were taken from a man aged 50 to 60 who received an inactivated influenza vaccine. Donor details come from another sample of the same person, matched by shared clones.

This clonotype was recorded a few times. This chain connects TRBV7-2 to TRBJ2-1; D call uncertain. The CDR3 length is 15 residues. CDR1 and CDR2 from the germline V gene are SGHTA and FQGNSA. Trimming stripped 6 bases from V and 0 bases from J, with 12 bases between. For the CDR3, the DNA is TGTGCCAGCAGACTATACAAGAGCTCCTACAATGAGCAGTTCTTC. This encodes CASRLYKSSYNEQFF.

This clonotype was seen ten or more times. The gene calls are TRBV24-1 and TRBJ2-2; D uncertain. Trimming took off 1 base at V and 5 bases at J, with 7 bases between the two ends. Germline V gene sequence: CDR1 KGHDR, CDR2 SFDVKD. The CDR3 covers 14 residues. Written as DNA, the CDR3 is TGTGCCACCAGTGATTTTTCCGGAACCGGGGAGCTGTTTTTT. This encodes CATSDFSGTGELFF.

This clonotype occurred many times. The chain couples TRBV4-3 to TRBJ2-1; perhaps TRBD1 as D (6 bases). Germline V gene data show CDR1 as LGHNA and CDR2 as YSLEER. With 0 bases removed from V and 1 base from J, the gap between germline ends came to 13 bases. The CDR3 length is 17 residues. CDR3 nucleotides: TGCGCCAGCAGCCAAGATCTGACAGGTTCTTCCTACAATGAGCAGTTCTTC. Translating it yields CASSQDLTGSSYNEQFF.

The rearrangement uses TRBV10-3 and TRBJ2-2; the match to TRBD1 covers 9 bases. CDR1 and CDR2 from the germline V gene are ENHRY and SYGVKD. The length of the CDR3 is 15 residues. V was pared by 7 bases and J by 5 bases, with 8 bases of the junction left unmatched. In DNA form, the CDR3 reads TGTGCCATCATGAAAGGGACAGGGAAAACCGGGGAGCTGTTTTTT. Translated: CAIMKGTGKTGELFF.

The gene calls are TRBV6-2 or TRBV6-3 and TRBJ1-1; D remains ambiguous. The CDR3 totals 13 residues. The V gene lost 10 bases and the J gene lost 5 bases, with 17 bases spanning the gap. Per the germline V gene, CDR1 is MNHEY and CDR2 is SVGEGT. This CDR3 reads CATREGWRTEAFF. The CDR3 DNA sequence: TGTGCCACTCGAGAGGGTTGGCGGACTGAAGCTTTCTTT.